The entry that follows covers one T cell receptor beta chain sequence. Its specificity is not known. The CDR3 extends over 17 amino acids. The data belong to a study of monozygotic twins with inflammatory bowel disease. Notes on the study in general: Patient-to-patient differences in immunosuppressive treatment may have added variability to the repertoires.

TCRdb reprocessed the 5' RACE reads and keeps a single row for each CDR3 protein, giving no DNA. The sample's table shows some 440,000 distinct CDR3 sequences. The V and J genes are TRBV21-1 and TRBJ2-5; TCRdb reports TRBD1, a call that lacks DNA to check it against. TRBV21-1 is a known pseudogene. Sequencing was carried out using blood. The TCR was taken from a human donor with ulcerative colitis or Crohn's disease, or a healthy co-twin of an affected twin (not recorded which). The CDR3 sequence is CASRGSRDRDGQETQYF.